This T cell receptor (beta chain) was identified in a study of tumor-infiltrating lymphocytes in primary liver carcinoma. About the study: These patients were men and women whose ages were 30 to 69 years. General study points: Between tumor regions, pairs overlapped more than tumor-adjacent and tumor-blood pairs did. Blood fell significantly below tumors in its top-250-clone fraction (p = 0.039).

This clonotype is a singleton in its sample. As yet, its antigen is unknown. Constant-region priming of around 490 ng total RNA yielded TCR beta cDNA. For TCR beta, libraries were produced by three nested multiplex PCR rounds using slightly modified ARM-PCR. The opening two PCR rounds, around 11 cycles each, paired TRBV1-TRBV30 forward primers with a C-beta reverse primer. MiXCR, run by TCRdb on the multiplex PCR reads, gives a single entry per CDR3 protein. Among approximately 46,000 distinct CDR3 sequences listed, more than 70% were seen once. Trimming stripped 4 bases from V and 0 bases from J, with 9 bases between. CDR3 size: 13 residues. Germline lookup yields CDR1 SQVTM and CDR2 ANQGSEA. From unsorted bulk tissue weighing roughly 17-31 mg, DNA and RNA were co-extracted. By surgical resection, the patients were treated for their primary liver carcinoma.

This rearrangement joins TRBV29-1 to TRBJ1-1; D not certain. Sequencing was performed on tumor-adjacent normal liver tissue. The TCR sequence derives from a young woman with primary liver carcinoma and hepatitis B virus infection. CDR3 in DNA: TGCAGCGTTGTACTCAGAATGAACACTGAAGCTTTCTTT. Its protein product is CSVVLRMNTEAFF.